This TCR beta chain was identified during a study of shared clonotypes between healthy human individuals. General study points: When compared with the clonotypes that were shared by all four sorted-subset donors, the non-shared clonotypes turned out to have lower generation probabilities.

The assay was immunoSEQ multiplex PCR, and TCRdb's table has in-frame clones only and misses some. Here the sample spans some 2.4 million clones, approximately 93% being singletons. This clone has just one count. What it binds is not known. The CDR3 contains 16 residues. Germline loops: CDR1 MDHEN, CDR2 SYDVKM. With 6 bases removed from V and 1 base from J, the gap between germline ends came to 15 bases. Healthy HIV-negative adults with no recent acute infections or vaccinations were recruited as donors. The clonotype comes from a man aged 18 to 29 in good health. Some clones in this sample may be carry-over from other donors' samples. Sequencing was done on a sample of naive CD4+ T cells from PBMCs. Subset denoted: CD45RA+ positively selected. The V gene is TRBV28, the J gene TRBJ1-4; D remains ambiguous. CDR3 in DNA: TGTGCCAGCAGCCCCCCAATTTTACAAACTAATGAAAAACTGTTTTTT. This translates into CASSPPILQTNEKLFF.